This T cell receptor (beta chain) emerged from a study of blood T cell repertoires in COVID-19. Looking at the study overall: There were acute and convalescent COVID-19 samples, and they came from the United States, Italy and Spain.

The CDR3 sequence is 13 residues long. V lost 0 bases and J lost 9, with 9 bases in between. In germline, CDR1 is SGHTA, CDR2 FQGTGA. Here immunoSEQ multiplex PCR was the method, and the copy in TCRdb shows in-frame clones only, minus some. The top ten hold around 4.9% of the sample, which has over 85,000 clones, around nine tenths seen once. The chain combines TRBV7-3 with TRBJ2-1; D may be TRBD1 (5 bases). The specimen was peripheral blood. The clonotype was recovered from a human donor in a cohort sampled during active COVID-19. CDR3 loop: CASSLTGALEQFF. Here the CDR3 DNA reads TGTGCCAGCAGCTTAACTGGGGCTCTTGAGCAGTTCTTC. Drawing the rest from reference TRBV7-3 and TRBJ2-1, the complete variable domain is GAGVSQTPSNKVTEKGKYVELRCDPISGHTALYWYRQSLGQGPEFLIYFQGTGAADDSGLPNDRFFAVRPEGSVSTLKIQRTERGDSAVYLCASSLTGALEQFFGPGTRLTVL.